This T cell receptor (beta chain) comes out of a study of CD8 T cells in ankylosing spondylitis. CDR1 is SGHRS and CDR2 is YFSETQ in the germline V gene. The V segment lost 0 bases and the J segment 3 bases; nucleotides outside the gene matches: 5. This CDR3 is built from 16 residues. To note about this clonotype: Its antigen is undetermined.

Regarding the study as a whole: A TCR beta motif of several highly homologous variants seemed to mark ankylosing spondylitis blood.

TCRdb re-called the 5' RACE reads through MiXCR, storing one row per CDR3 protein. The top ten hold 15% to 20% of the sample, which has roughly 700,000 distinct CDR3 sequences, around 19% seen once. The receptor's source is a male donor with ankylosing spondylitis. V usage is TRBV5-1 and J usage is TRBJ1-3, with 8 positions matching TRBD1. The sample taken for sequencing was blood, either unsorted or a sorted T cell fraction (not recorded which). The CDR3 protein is CASSLAGTGGGNTIYF. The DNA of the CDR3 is TGCGCCAGCAGCTTGGCGGGCACAGGGGGTGGAAACACCATATATTTT.